The source of this T cell receptor (beta chain) is a study of blood T cell repertoires in COVID-19 (dated by TCRdb to 2020 to 2021). Regarding the complete study: Samples from collaborators originated in the United States, Italy and Spain and spanned both the acute and convalescent phases of COVID-19. A freely available public database, intended as a resource for researchers studying the immune response to SARS-CoV-2, is where the repertoires were released. Deeply sampled blood TCRbeta repertoires from subjects exposed to, actively infected with, or recovered from COVID-19 were included in the dataset. Where available, HLA class I and class II types were obtained from metadata supplied by the sample provider rather than from assay-based typing. Nearly every sample came with metadata listing a de-identified subject ID, COVID-19 status, age in years and sex. The material from the prospective study consisted of cDNA or gDNA derived from T cells, B-cell-depleted T cells, or PBMCs. Samples came from the ongoing ImmuneRACE study (first 160 participants) plus 1,254 subjects from 6 global collaborators.

On the study overall, not on this receptor specifically: How much clinical and demographic metadata was included differed by source and by participant, and the metadata was provided uncurated.

On this clone: What this receptor recognizes is not known. The record has no base qualities; no much larger clone is one base away.

Enrolling through a virtual design, the prospective study's participants ranged in age from roughly 18 to 90 years and lived across some 23 United States geographic areas. In the prospective study, cohorts were assigned on the basis of participant-reported clinical history obtained from a screening survey and a study questionnaire. ImmuneRACE Cohort 3 recovered participants were defined by two consecutive negative NP/OP PCR tests, healthcare professional clearance, or symptom resolution. Mobile phlebotomists in the prospective study collected whole blood, serum and a nasopharyngeal or oropharyngeal swab from every participant. Participants in the prospective study had the option to provide additional blood draws and questionnaires over a 2-month period. Prospective study blood samples were shipped either frozen or at room temperature before DNA extraction. For CDR1 and CDR2, the germline V gene lists MNHEY and SVGAGI. From V the trimming removes 6 bases and from J it removes 1 base, while the gene matches leave 6 bases of the junction unaccounted for. From cysteine to phenylalanine, the CDR3 is 15 amino acids long. Only the CDR3 DNA stays, 45 bases, in frame from base 1.

TCRbeta CDR3 regions were amplified from genomic DNA using the immunoSEQ Assay, a bias-controlled multiplex PCR. The authors' analysis ran thus. Within the assay, amplification of reference gene primers was used to estimate how many nucleated cells each sample contained. Sequence reads were collapsed and filtered to measure the absolute abundance of every unique TCRbeta CDR3 rearrangement. For each sample, productive Simpson clonality was calculated by taking the square root of Simpson's diversity index across productive rearrangements. What TCRdb holds here is the immuneACCESS table cut down to in-frame rearrangements. Part of the clones is not present; checked against another copy, under half of the missing clones reflect an unresolved V gene, and the others are unexplained. Clonal size and the V and J genes are those of that table, whereas D and trimming came from the DNA. Counted in this sample were roughly 170,000 clones; roughly 84% of them appeared once. The ten largest clonotypes hold 15% to 20% of the sample.

What was sequenced was PBMCs or T cells enriched from blood (not recorded which). The chain is assembled from TRBV6-5 and TRBJ2-5, with 9 bases matching TRBD2. The TCR originated in a man aged 55-75 years who had recovered from COVID-19. The CDR3: CASRDSGRSQETQYF. The sequence in DNA is TGTGCCAGCAGGGACAGCGGGAGGTCCCAAGAGACCCAGTACTTC.